This TCR beta chain was retrieved from a study of T cell responses to AZD1222 COVID-19 vaccine. The table came from immunoSEQ multiplex PCR; TCRdb's copy has only in-frame clones and leaves some out. The repertoire holds roughly 40,000 clones, with 88% as singletons. General study results and limits: Donors, mostly white British, included more females; clonal diversity was possibly underestimated. Just a handful of AZD1222 recipients were seropositive at baseline.

With respect to this clone: The antigen is not known.

The sequence derives from an adult who received the MenACWY meningococcal vaccine as a control. Sequencing was performed on peripheral blood, taken 28 days after the second dose of the MenACWY control vaccine.

The CDR3 DNA reads as TGTGCCTGGAGTTCAGCCTCGATAAGAGGGGAGACCCAGTACTTC. Its translation is CAWSSASIRGETQYF. The chain recombines TRBV30 with TRBJ2-5; a weak D match, TRBD2 (5 bases). V was pared by 2 bases and J by 5 bases, with 18 bases between. Germline V gene data show CDR1 as GTSNPN and CDR2 as SVGIG (reference sequence). The CDR3 has 15 amino acids.